Listed here is a single T cell receptor (beta chain). The target antigen is unknown. The entry originates in a study of T cell responses to AZD1222 COVID-19 vaccine. Background on the study: Doses given second, at about 4 or about 12 weeks, were pooled. Findings and caveats of the study: After two AZD1222 doses, spike-specific TCR breadth and depth rose versus day 0. Donors were largely white British and mainly female; clonal diversity was possibly underestimated.

V shed 4 bases, J shed 5 bases, and the junction held 9 bases outside the gene matches. The CDR3 is made up of 15 amino acids. Germline V CDR1 and CDR2: MDHEN, SYDVKM. Here immunoSEQ multiplex PCR was the method, and the copy in TCRdb shows in-frame clones only, minus some. The sample contains tens of thousands of clones, about 85% of which appear only once. The TCR was taken from an adult in good health. This material consisted of peripheral blood, taken on day 0 of AZD1222 vaccination. The chain uses TRBV28 and TRBJ1-2; TRBD1 agrees at 8 bases. CDR3 in DNA: TGTGCCAGCAGTTCCGAGGACAGGGACCTTTATGGCTACACCTTC. As protein: CASSSEDRDLYGYTF.